Included here is one T cell receptor (beta chain) sequence, with context. What it binds is unknown. Only in-frame clones appear in the TCRdb table, and some are missing; sequencing was by immunoSEQ multiplex PCR. The sample has 100,000 to 150,000 clones; about nine tenths are singletons. In germline, CDR1 is LNHDA, CDR2 SQIVND (reference sequence). V shed 4 bases and J shed 2 bases, with 20 bases lying between them. The CDR3 extends over 18 amino acids. This entry is derived from a study of T cell responses to AZD1222 COVID-19 vaccine. Points from the study as a whole: CD4 TCRs associated with vaccination spanned spike, dominating at 160-218 and 743-854. A rise in Spike-specific TCR breadth and depth followed two AZD1222 doses. Clonal diversity was possibly underestimated; the donors were predominantly white British and more often female.

The source is an adult in good health. Sequencing was performed on peripheral blood, taken on day 0 of AZD1222 vaccination. The chain combines TRBV19 with TRBJ2-2; the D gene is possibly TRBD1 (6 bases). The CDR3 protein is CASSKPLLHRDNTGELFF. The CDR3 DNA sequence: TGTGCCAGTAGTAAACCTCTACTCCACAGGGATAACACCGGGGAGCTGTTTTTT.